The 23 T cell receptor beta chains listed next were all sequenced from one sample in a study of regulatory T cells in long-lasting Graves disease. Building the TCR beta libraries relied on iRepertoire HTBI primers, and CDR3 regions underwent Arm-PCR. One entry per CDR3 protein results from TCRdb running MiXCR on the multiplex PCR reads. The repertoire consists of roughly 400,000 distinct CDR3 sequences, with less than 25% occurring once and the leading ten covering less than 25%. This sample's time point: persistent/refractory GD, antithyroid drugs over 5 years with positive TRAb. The TCR library was made from RNA that had been extracted from PBMCs in TRIzol. The source material was peripheral blood mononuclear cells (PBMCs), sampled when the disease was refractory, from a patient treated with antithyroid drugs. The source is a female donor with Graves disease.

The rearrangement joins TRBV7-9 to TRBJ1-6; 7 bases match TRBD1. This CDR3 region has 15 residues. V lost 5 bases to trimming and J lost 7 bases; unmatched junction nucleotides: 8. Germline values: CDR1 SEHNR, CDR2 FQNEAQ (reference sequence). The CDR3 spells CASSPTGQFNSPLHF. The CDR3, as DNA: TGTGCCAGCAGCCCAACGGGACAGTTCAATTCACCCCTCCACTTT.

This clonotype was detected many times. The chain uses TRBV12-3 or TRBV12-4 and TRBJ1-6; 8 bases fit TRBD1. V lost 8 bases, J lost 9 bases, and 6 bases stayed unmatched. The CDR3 extends over 13 amino acids. CDR3 amino acids: CASATGDGSPLHF. In DNA, the CDR3 is TGTGCCAGCGCGACAGGGGACGGTTCACCCCTCCACTTT.

This clonotype has only a few counts. The chain is built from TRBV9 and TRBJ1-6, with no clear D. This CDR3 comprises 14 residues. The V end was cut by 0 bases, the J end by 11 bases, with 12 bases between. Germline loops: CDR1 SGDLS, CDR2 YYNGEE. The CDR3 spells CASSVGTAGPPLHF. CDR3 in DNA: TGTGCCAGCAGCGTAGGGACGGCAGGTCCACCCCTCCACTTT.

The table lists this clonotype with many counts. This rearrangement joins TRBV7-2 to TRBJ2-7, with TRBD2 matching 13 bases. The germline V gene encodes CDR1 SGHTA and CDR2 FQGNSA. The CDR3 is 17 residues long. V gave up 3 bases and J gave up 8 bases; unmatched junction bases: 13. This CDR3 is CASSFGLAGVLDRQQYF. CDR3 in DNA: TGTGCCAGCAGCTTTGGACTAGCGGGAGTTTTGGATAGGCAGCAGTACTTC.

The chain joins TRBV7-2 to TRBJ2-5; TRBD2 might be the D (7 bases). Germline loops: CDR1 SGHTA, CDR2 FQGNSA. Deletions cut 5 bases from V and 1 base from J, with 14 bases between. The CDR3 covers 15 residues. The CDR3 DNA follows: TGTGCCAGCAGCCAGGGGACTATACTCCAAGAGACCCAGTACTTC. Encoded protein: CASSQGTILQETQYF. Looking up the rest from reference TRBV7-2 and TRBJ2-5 gives the full variable domain: GAGVSQSPSNKVTEKGKDVELRCDPISGHTALYWYRQSLGQGLEFLIYFQGNSAPDKSGLPSDRFSAERTGGSVSTLTIQRTQQEDSAVYLCASSQGTILQETQYFGPGTRLLVL.

The chain joins TRBV19 to TRBJ2-5, with D perhaps matching TRBD1 (5 bases). This CDR3 contains 15 residues. The germline CDR1 and CDR2 sequences are LNHDA and SQIVND (reference sequence). V gave up 4 bases and J gave up 4 bases, with 16 bases separating them. In DNA form, the CDR3 reads TGTGCCAGTAGTAACCCAGGGCGTTTCGGAGAGACCCAGTACTTC. It specifies CASSNPGRFGETQYF. Complete variable domain (other parts from reference TRBV19 and TRBJ2-5): DGGITQSPKYLFRKEGQNVTLSCEQNLNHDAMYWYRQDPGQGLRLIYYSQIVNDFQKGDIAEGYSVSREKKESFPLTVTSAQKNPTAFYLCASSNPGRFGETQYFGPGTRLLVL.

This clonotype was picked up many times. The rearrangement links TRBV2 to TRBJ1-4; the D gene is possibly TRBD1 (6 bases). The V gene's germline CDR1 is SNHLY and CDR2 FYNNEI. Deletions cut 7 bases from V and 11 bases from J, with 20 bases between. The CDR3 runs 14 residues. The CDR3 sequence: CASNPRGTAGKLFF. The CDR3 coding sequence is TGTGCCAGCAACCCGAGGGGGACCGCCGGGAAACTGTTTTTT.

This clonotype was counted only a few times. The chain uses TRBV27 and TRBJ1-6; D is perhaps TRBD1 (5 bases). V was trimmed by 5 bases and J by 15 bases, leaving 17 bases between them. The CDR3 covers 13 residues. Germline V CDR1 and CDR2: MNHEY, SMNVEV (reference sequence). The CDR3 reads CASSEGTPLLLHF. CDR3 nucleotides: TGTGCCAGCAGTGAGGGGACCCCACTCCTCCTCCACTTT.

This clonotype was seen many times. This sequence joins TRBV20-1 and TRBJ1-1; D is undetermined. V was trimmed by 0 bases and J by 8 bases, leaving 16 bases between them. Per the germline V gene, CDR1 is DFQATT and CDR2 is SNEGSKA (reference sequence). CDR3 length: 14 amino acids. CDR3 in DNA: TGCAGTGCTAGAGATCAGGTTCGGTTCCTGGAAGCTTTCTTT. Translated: CSARDQVRFLEAFF.

This clonotype was counted ten times or more. The chain couples TRBV11-2 to TRBJ1-4; D is uncertain. V lost 3 bases to trimming and J lost 0 bases, with 5 bases between them. CDR1 and CDR2 (germline): SGHAT, FQNNGV. The CDR3 consists of 14 residues. The CDR3 nucleotides are TGTGCCAGCAGCTTGATTGCAACTAATGAAAAACTGTTTTTT. Its translation: CASSLIATNEKLFF.

The V call is TRBV18, the J call TRBJ1-1, with a tentative D call TRBD1 (6 bases). There are 17 residues in the CDR3. V was shortened by 2 bases and J by 1 base, with 17 bases between the two germline ends. Germline values: CDR1 KGHSH, CDR2 LQKENI. In DNA, the CDR3 is TGTGCCAGCTCACCAAGTGGTTCTAGGGGGTCGAACACTGAAGCTTTCTTT. Translating it yields CASSPSGSRGSNTEAFF. Full variable domain (outside the CDR3, taken from reference TRBV18 and TRBJ1-1): NAGVMQNPRHLVRRRGQEARLRCSPMKGHSHVYWYRQLPEEGLKFMVYLQKENIIDESGMPKERFSAEFPKEGPSILRIQQVVRGDSAAYFCASSPSGSRGSNTEAFFGQGTRLTVV.

In its sample, this clonotype was seen a few times. The chain employs TRBV20-1 and TRBJ2-4; D uncertain. Trimming removed 3 bases from V and 6 bases from J, with 15 bases in between. CDR1 DFQATT and CDR2 SNEGSKA come from the germline V gene (reference sequence). The CDR3 covers 14 residues. Here the CDR3 reads CSASRGGVRNIQYF. The CDR3 region has the DNA TGCAGTGCTAGTCGAGGTGGGGTCAGAAACATTCAGTACTTC.

This clonotype was observed many times. The chain couples TRBV28 to TRBJ2-2; tentative D call: TRBD1 (5 bases). V lost 2 bases to trimming and J lost 5 bases, with 15 bases between them. The CDR3 has 16 amino acids. Germline assignment: CDR1 MDHEN and CDR2 SYDVKM. CDR3 nucleotides: TGTGCCAGCAGTTTACCTACAGGCCCCAGGACCGGGGAGCTGTTTTTT. It yields the protein CASSLPTGPRTGELFF.

The chain couples TRBV5-5 to TRBJ2-7; no definite D call. Germline V CDR1 and CDR2: SGHKS, YYEKEE (reference sequence). This CDR3 is 13 amino acids long. Trimming removed 4 bases at V and 2 bases at J, with 10 bases between. CDR3 residues: CASSPWDPYEQYF. As DNA, the CDR3 is TGTGCCAGCAGCCCGTGGGATCCCTACGAGCAGTACTTC. Full variable domain (remainder filled in from reference TRBV5-5 and TRBJ2-7): DAGVTQSPTHLIKTRGQQVTLRCSPISGHKSVSWYQQVLGQGPQFIFQYYEKEERGRGNFPDRFSARQFPNYSSELNVNALLLGDSALYLCASSPWDPYEQYFGPGTRLTVT.

Turning to this clonotype: This likely comes from a read error, as the CDR3 has no conserved phenylalanine or tryptophan at its end. The J gene is TRBJ1-1, the V gene TRBV30; D gene unclear. Germline CDR1 GTSNPN, CDR2 SVGIG (reference sequence). Trimming shortened V by 1 base and J by 5 bases, and 11 bases separated the two germline ends. The CDR3 contains 13 residues. In nucleotides, the CDR3 is TGTGCCTGGAGTGGGAATATGGGGACTGAAGCTTTCCTT. This sequence encodes CAWSGNMGTEAFL.

The J gene is TRBJ1-5, the V gene TRBV6-2 or TRBV6-3, with D possibly TRBD1 on 6 matching bases. CDR3 length: 14 residues. V lost 7 bases and J lost 7, with 17 bases in between. CDR1 MNHEY and CDR2 SVGEGT come from the germline V gene. This CDR3 is CASNPSGAGQPQHF. CDR3 nucleotides: TGTGCCAGCAACCCTTCGGGGGCTGGGCAGCCCCAGCATTTT.

This clonotype has more than one count but fewer than ten. The chain recombines TRBV12-3 or TRBV12-4 with TRBJ2-2; D possibly corresponds to TRBD1 (5 bases). V lost 3 bases and J lost 6, with 8 bases in between. The CDR3 spans 13 residues. CDR3 sequence (DNA): TGTGCCAGCAGTTTCCAGGGTGCCGGGGAGCTGTTTTTT. Translation: CASSFQGAGELFF.

In this sample, this clonotype turned up a few times. The chain joins TRBV29-1 to TRBJ2-7; D uncertain. The CDR3 contains 13 residues. Germline lookup yields CDR1 SQVTM and CDR2 ANQGSEA. The germline V and J ends were trimmed by 1 base and 2 bases, with 9 bases remaining between them. CDR3 in DNA: TGCAGCGTTGAAGCAGACAACCCCTACGAGCAGTACTTC. Translating gives CSVEADNPYEQYF.

In its sample, this clonotype was seen a few times. This sequence joins TRBV7-2 and TRBJ1-5; D might be TRBD1 (6 bases). Per the germline V gene, CDR1 is SGHTA and CDR2 is FQGNSA. The CDR3 is made up of 15 amino acids. Trimming took off 4 bases at V and 6 bases at J, with 16 bases between the two ends. The CDR3 sequence is CASSWDKGLIQPQHF. For the CDR3, the DNA is TGTGCCAGCAGCTGGGACAAAGGATTGATTCAGCCCCAGCATTTT.

The V gene is TRBV10-3, the J gene TRBJ1-5, with TRBD1 matching 8 bases. This CDR3 region has 13 residues. With 9 bases clipped from V and 5 bases from J, the junction kept 6 bases outside the gene matches. CDR1 is ENHRY and CDR2 is SYGVKD in the germline V gene. In DNA, the CDR3 is TGTGCCATAGCACCGGGACAGGATCAGCCCCAGCATTTT. Its protein product is CAIAPGQDQPQHF.

This chain links TRBV4-2 with TRBJ1-5; D gene uncertain. The germline gives CDR1 LGHNA, CDR2 YNFKEQ. Trimming removed 1 base at V and 7 bases at J, with 14 bases between. This CDR3 is 15 amino acids long. The CDR3 loop is CASSQVFSPGQPQHF. CDR3 DNA sequence: TGTGCCAGCAGCCAAGTCTTTTCTCCAGGCCAGCCCCAGCATTTT.

This chain links TRBV28 with TRBJ2-5; D is possibly TRBD1 (5 bases). This CDR3 has 14 amino acids. Germline-derived CDR1 and CDR2 are MDHEN and SYDVKM. Deletions cut 8 bases from V and 1 base from J, with 14 bases between. CDR3 DNA: TGTGCCAGCTGCCGGAGCAGGGTCCAAGAGACCCAGTACTTC. Its protein is CASCRSRVQETQYF.

This clonotype was detected many times. This chain uses TRBV11-1 with TRBJ2-7, with D maybe TRBD2 (6 bases). Germline values: CDR1 SGHAT, CDR2 FQDESV (reference sequence). CDR3 length: 16 residues. V lost 2 bases and J 0 bases, leaving 14 bases between the germline ends. The chain's CDR3 is CASSLMGGISSYEQYF. The CDR3 region has the DNA TGTGCCAGCAGCTTAATGGGCGGGATAAGCTCCTACGAGCAGTACTTC.